This TCR beta chain was identified in a study of cytotoxic CD8 clonotypes in ibrutinib-treated CLL. The ends lost 9 bases at V and 10 bases at J; junction bases unmatched: 9. CDR3 length: 12 residues. Germline CDR1 MDHEN, CDR2 SYDVKM. Libraries were prepared by immunoSEQ multiplex PCR; TCRdb keeps only in-frame clonotypes and omits some of them. The table records 150,000 to 200,000 clones, approximately 80% of them present only once. The sequences come from PBMCs, collected after 12 months of ibrutinib treatment. The clonotype was recovered from a human donor with chronic lymphocytic leukemia. V and J are TRBV28 and TRBJ2-1; 7 nucleotides agree with TRBD2. In DNA form, the CDR3 reads TGTGCCAGTGGGGGGGGTGTCCTCGAGCAGTTCTTC. Translation: CASGGGVLEQFF.